This TCR beta chain was captured by sequencing in a study of regulatory T cells. The study, taken as a whole, reports: Hydrophobic residues at CDR3 positions 6 and 7 were enriched in conventional CD4+ T cells of CD3G-deficient patients. Skewed V and J usage and few unique V-J pairs marked patient repertoires, most in Tregs.

The primer mix had 52 TRBV and 13 TRBJ primers. TCRdb keeps only in-frame clones here, not all; method: immunoSEQ multiplex PCR. The sample lists 30,000 to 40,000 clones; about nine tenths were seen once. The CDR3 is 13 amino acids. Germline loops: CDR1 MDHEN, CDR2 SYDVKM. The V and J ends lost 5 bases and 0 bases respectively, with 8 bases between them. Note on this clone: The antigen remains undetermined.

Autoimmunity was present in every CD3G-deficient patient, worse in two. At testing, patients were 2 to 39 years old, with reduced naive and increased memory T-cell proportions. Regulatory (CD25-high CD127-low) and conventional (CD25-low CD127-high) CD4+ T cells were sorted separately. This sequence was found in a person under 35 with CD3G deficiency. The chain recombines TRBV28 with TRBJ2-7; D is unclear. The source material was conventional CD4+ T cells sorted from blood. This CDR3 is CASSLSSSYEQYF. The DNA of the CDR3 is TGTGCCAGCAGTCTTTCAAGCTCCTACGAGCAGTACTTC.